The TCR beta chain described here comes from a study of shared clonotypes between healthy human individuals (dated by TCRdb to 2018 to 2020). About the study as a whole: The cohort comprised two women and a few men aged 18 to 49 years. For each donor, three plates each were used for CD4 naive and CD4 memory, two plates were used for CD8 naive, and one plate was used for CD8 memory. To estimate repertoire size and how much clonotype sharing occurs between individuals, the study deeply sequenced the blood TCR repertoires of roughly 5 healthy adults. To increase sequencing depth and limit assay-specific biases, TCR repertoire library preparation and sequencing were carried out by different laboratories using diverse techniques. Between about 0.8 and 9 billion PBMCs per donor were obtained by leukapheresis.

Using the deep immunoSEQ assay, multiplex PCR amplified TCR CDR3 regions from genomic DNA. For each cell subset, the extracted genomic DNA was distributed evenly across all wells of several immunoSEQ 96-well plates, and each plate served as one replicate. For sorted subsets, approximately 210 ng of genomic DNA, equivalent to tens of thousands of T cell genomes, went into each replicate PCR. Purified libraries were measured with a Qubit 3.0 fluorometer, size-checked on a Bioanalyzer 2100, and measured again with the KAPA Library Quantification kit. Every immunoSEQ 96-well plate was sequenced on a separate single-read 150-cycle Illumina NextSeq 550 flow cell. As for the authors' bioinformatics: Because the immunoSEQ output held only junctional sequences and lacked quality scores, the filtering could not match the filtering applied to full-length reads. To assign V/J genes and CDR3, sequences were annotated using PyIR, a Python wrapper for IgBLAST v1.9, with IMGT germline references. Any read was removed if the V/J assignment was weak (E-value above 1e-6), the CDR3 was missing, or the read contained stop codons, out-of-frame junctions, or ambiguous translated residues. V3J clonotypes were defined as sequences sharing the same inferred V gene, J gene, and CDR3 amino acid sequence. Percentage overlap between repertoires was computed as shared unique clonotypes divided by the size of the smaller repertoire. Three approaches were used to assess repertoire richness: RTK rarefaction, the Chao1 estimator, and Recon v2.1 estimates of unobserved clonotypes. OLGA was used to compute generation probabilities for all TCRbeta clonotypes that the gDNA method yielded from a handful of donors. In TCRdb, the immuneACCESS table is reduced to in-frame sequences with V and J assigned. These tables do not hold every clone; where another copy was compared, an unresolved V gene accounts for under half, and the others remain unexplained. From that table come the V and J calls and clone size; the DNA was used to work out D and trimming. The sample includes around 580,000 clones, with 95% to 98% observed a single time. The ten biggest clones cover less than 0.35% of the sample.

CD8 naive samples consisted of CD45RO-negative cells that were positively selected for CCR7, yielding a CD45RA+CCR7+ population without TemRA cells. Healthy HIV-negative adults with no recently reported acute infections or vaccinations were included as donors. Only Caucasian adults living in Nashville, Tennessee, USA were represented among the donors. Blood was obtained by leukapheresis, after which PBMCs were separated by Ficoll-Histopaque density gradient centrifugation and cryopreserved in liquid nitrogen vapor phase. Purity and quantity of every magnetically sorted T cell population were checked by analytical flow cytometry. Each sorted fraction had its genomic DNA isolated and then quantified by UV absorbance on a Nanodrop 2000c. The CDR1 and CDR2 encoded by the germline V gene are SGHDT and YYEEEE. Reading from cysteine to phenylalanine, the CDR3 counts 16 amino acids. Only the CDR3 region is kept as DNA, spanning 48 bases read in frame from base 1. The germline ends are 19 bases apart after V is trimmed by 4 bases and J by 3 bases.

Overall results and qualifications from the work: Rarefaction of sorted-subset datasets indicated incomplete sequencing despite the large sequencing depth. Naive subsets generally had larger estimated clonotype richness than memory subsets. The small number of donors limited the genetic and exposure-history diversity represented. Sampling was restricted to blood, and TCR repertoires in tissues likely differ from the TCR repertoires found in blood. Compared with non-shared clonotypes, clonotypes shared by all four sorted-subset donors had higher generation probabilities. Sharing across a few donors was observed for around 5% of naive CD4, under 4% of naive CD8, over 2% of memory CD4, and about 0.39% of memory CD8 clonotypes. Based on pairwise subsampling, the degree of clonotype sharing among donors was expected to be affected by sequencing depth.

As regards this clone: Its antigen target is currently unknown. One base away there is no much larger clone; base qualities are not given.

This receptor was taken from a man aged 25 to 45 in good health. Sequenced sample: naive CD8+ T cells sorted from blood. The cell subset or site label on this specimen signifies: CD45RA+CCR7+. The chain employs TRBV5-6 and TRBJ1-1; the D segment could be TRBD1, given 5 matching bases. The DNA sequence is as follows: TGTGCCAGCAGCCCCACCGGGACGAGGGGAGACACTGAAGCTTTCTTT. The resulting protein is CASSPTGTRGDTEAFF.